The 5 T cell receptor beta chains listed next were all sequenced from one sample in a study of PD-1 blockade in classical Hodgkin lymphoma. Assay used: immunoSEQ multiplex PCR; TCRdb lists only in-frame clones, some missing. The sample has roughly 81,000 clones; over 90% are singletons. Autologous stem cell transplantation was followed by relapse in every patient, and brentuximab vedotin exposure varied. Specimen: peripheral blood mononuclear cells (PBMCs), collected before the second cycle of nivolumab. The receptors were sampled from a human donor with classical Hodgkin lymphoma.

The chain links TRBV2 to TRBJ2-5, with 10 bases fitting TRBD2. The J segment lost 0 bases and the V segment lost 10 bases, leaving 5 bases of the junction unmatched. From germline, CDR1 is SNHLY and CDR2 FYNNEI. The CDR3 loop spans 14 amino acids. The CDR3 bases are TGTGCCATTACGACTAGCGGGTACCAAGAGACCCAGTACTTC. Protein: CAITTSGYQETQYF.

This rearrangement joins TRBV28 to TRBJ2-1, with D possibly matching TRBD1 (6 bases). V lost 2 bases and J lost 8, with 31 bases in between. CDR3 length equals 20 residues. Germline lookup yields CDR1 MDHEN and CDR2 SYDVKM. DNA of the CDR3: TGTGCCAGCAGTTTACCCACACGCAGAAGCGGTCGGGGCAGGGGCCATGAGCAGTTCTTC. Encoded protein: CASSLPTRRSGRGRGHEQFF. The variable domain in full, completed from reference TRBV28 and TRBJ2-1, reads DVKVTQSSRYLVKRTGEKVFLECVQDMDHENMFWYRQDPGLGLRLIYFSYDVKMKEKGDIPEGYSVSREKKERFSLILESASTNQTSMYLCASSLPTRRSGRGRGHEQFFGPGTRLTVL.

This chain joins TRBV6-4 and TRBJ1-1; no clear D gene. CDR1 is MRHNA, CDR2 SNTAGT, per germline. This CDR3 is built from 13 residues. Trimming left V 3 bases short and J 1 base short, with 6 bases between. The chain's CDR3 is CASSETSNTEAFF. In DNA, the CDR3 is TGTGCCAGCAGTGAAACCTCGAACACTGAAGCTTTCTTT.

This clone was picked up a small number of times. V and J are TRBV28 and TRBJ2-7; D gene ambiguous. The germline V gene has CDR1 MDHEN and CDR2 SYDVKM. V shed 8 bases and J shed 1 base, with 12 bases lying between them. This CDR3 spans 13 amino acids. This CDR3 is CASWLDGSYEQYF. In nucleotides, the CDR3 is TGTGCCAGCTGGCTGGACGGATCCTACGAGCAGTACTTC.

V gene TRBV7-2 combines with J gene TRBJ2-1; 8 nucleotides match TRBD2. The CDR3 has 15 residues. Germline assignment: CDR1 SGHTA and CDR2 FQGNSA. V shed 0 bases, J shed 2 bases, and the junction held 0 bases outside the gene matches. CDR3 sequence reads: CASSLASGTYNEQFF. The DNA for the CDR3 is TGTGCCAGCAGCTTAGCTAGCGGGACCTACAATGAGCAGTTCTTC. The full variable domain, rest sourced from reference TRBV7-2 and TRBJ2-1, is GAGVSQSPSNKVTEKGKDVELRCDPISGHTALYWYRQSLGQGLEFLIYFQGNSAPDKSGLPSDRFSAERTGGSVSTLTIQRTQQEDSAVYLCASSLASGTYNEQFFGPGTRLTVL.